This T cell receptor (beta chain) was observed in a study of blood T cell repertoires in COVID-19. Study summary: COVID-19 samples from acute and convalescent phases originated in the United States, Italy and Spain. From T cells, B-cell-depleted T cells, or PBMCs came the material, which was cDNA or gDNA.

Generated by immunoSEQ multiplex PCR, the TCRdb table keeps only in-frame clones and is missing some. The sample contains over 35,000 clones, around 79% of which appear only once. The V gene end was trimmed by 4 bases and the J gene end by 4 bases; junction bases not matched to a gene: 11. CDR3 length equals 16 residues. The germline CDR1 and CDR2 sequences are MRHNA and SNTAGT. This chain connects TRBV6-4 to TRBJ2-7; 9 nucleotides match TRBD1. This receptor was obtained from a man between 65 and 85 years old with acute or convalescent COVID-19. Input material: peripheral blood. CDR3: CASSGQDRGTLYEQYF. The DNA for the CDR3 is TGTGCCAGCAGTGGTCAGGACAGGGGAACTCTTTACGAGCAGTACTTC.